These 26 T cell receptor beta chains were sequenced from one sample in a study of CXCR3-negative and CXCR3-positive naive CD8 T cells. With UMI labels, 5' RACE was used to prepare the TRB cDNA libraries. TCRdb reanalyzed the 5' RACE reads, giving one entry per CDR3 protein sequence and no DNA. The sample table includes 40,000 to 45,000 distinct CDR3 sequences. The sequencing sample was made of memory CD8+ T cells from blood. The receptors here all came from a human donor in good health. Some clones in this sample may be carry-over from other donors' samples.

This chain uses TRBV29-1 with TRBJ2-1; TCRdb's assignment of TRBD1 cannot be checked, as there is no DNA. CDR1 and CDR2 from the germline V gene are SQVTM and ANQGSEA. The CDR3 runs to 15 residues. This CDR3 is CSVEEGLRGYNEQFF.

The chain combines TRBV4-1 with TRBJ2-7; TCRdb's D gene call, TRBD1, goes unchecked for lack of DNA. The CDR3 spans 15 residues. Germline CDR1 MGHRA, CDR2 YSYEKL. CDR3 sequence: CASSQLRDSTYEQYF.

V usage is TRBV12-3 or TRBV12-4 and J usage is TRBJ2-3; no DNA is available, so the TRBD2 call from TCRdb remains unchecked. The CDR3 has 17 residues. The CDR3 sequence is CASSWGLAGSGTDTQYF.

The chain is built from TRBV12-3 or TRBV12-4 and TRBJ2-3. The CDR3 has 14 amino acids. The CDR3 loop is CASRSYWGTDTQYF.

This chain joins TRBV11-2 and TRBJ2-1. Germline CDR1 and CDR2: SGHAT and FQNNGV. The CDR3 runs to 12 residues. The CDR3 sequence: CASSPSEFGQFF.

V and J are TRBV29-1 and TRBJ2-1; TCRdb reports TRBD1, a call that lacks DNA to check it against. There are 13 residues in the CDR3. From germline, CDR1 is SQVTM and CDR2 ANQGSEA. The CDR3 spells CSVWGHPYNEQFF.

The V gene is TRBV3-1, the J gene TRBJ2-7; TCRdb outputs TRBD2, but without DNA this stays unchecked. Germline CDR1 reads LGHDT; CDR2 reads YNNKEL (reference sequence). The CDR3 spans 17 residues. CDR3 residues: CASSQDLGLAISYEQYF.

This rearrangement joins TRBV3-1 to TRBJ1-2; without DNA, the TCRdb call of TRBD1 cannot be checked. Germline lookup yields CDR1 LGHDT and CDR2 YNNKEL (reference sequence). The CDR3 has 16 residues. The CDR3 spells CASSPYLTDRVDGYTF. The full variable domain, with the rest looked up from reference TRBV3-1 and TRBJ1-2, is DTAVSQTPKYLVTQMGNDKSIKCEQNLGHDTMYWYKQDSKKFLKIMFSYNNKELIINETVPNRFSPKSPDKAHLNLHINSLELGDSAVYFCASSPYLTDRVDGYTFGSGTRLTVV.

The chain's CDR3 is CASSLQGGGTDTQYF. The rearrangement joins TRBV27 to TRBJ2-3; TCRdb outputs TRBD2, but without DNA this stays unchecked. CDR1 is MNHEY, CDR2 SMNVEV, per germline (reference sequence). The CDR3 contains 15 residues.

V gene TRBV4-2 combines with J gene TRBJ2-2; TCRdb's D gene call, TRBD2, goes unchecked for lack of DNA. The CDR3 is 15 residues long. Germline loops: CDR1 LGHNA, CDR2 YNFKEQ. CDR3 sequence: CASSPPDLHTGELFF.

The gene calls are TRBV10-3 and TRBJ2-7; TCRdb gives TRBD1 as the D gene, but with no DNA this cannot be confirmed. The CDR3 is 13 residues long. CDR1 and CDR2 from the germline V gene are ENHRY and SYGVKD. CDR3 region: CATSSGEFHEQYF.

This chain connects TRBV6-5 to TRBJ2-3; TCRdb reports TRBD2, a call that lacks DNA to check it against. There are 14 residues in the CDR3. Germline V CDR1 and CDR2: MNHEY, SVGAGI. The CDR3 here is CASSLAGALSTQYF.

The rearrangement joins TRBV29-1 to TRBJ2-1; the TCRdb D gene call, TRBD2, has no DNA to confirm it. Germline-derived CDR1 and CDR2 are SQVTM and ANQGSEA. This CDR3 is built from 12 residues. The CDR3: CSVEEVRREQFF.

The gene calls are TRBV28 and TRBJ1-2; there is no DNA to check the TCRdb D call of TRBD1. CDR1 MDHEN and CDR2 SYDVKM come from the germline V gene. The CDR3 is made up of 16 amino acids. CDR3 amino acids: CASSHVRRNPASGYTF.

V and J are TRBV19 and TRBJ2-7; TCRdb's D call of TRBD2 is untestable without DNA. The CDR3 is 15 residues long. Germline CDR1 is LNHDA and CDR2 is SQIVND (reference sequence). CDR3 amino acids: CASSIGGGEDYEQYF. The full variable domain, rest sourced from reference TRBV19 and TRBJ2-7, is DGGITQSPKYLFRKEGQNVTLSCEQNLNHDAMYWYRQDPGQGLRLIYYSQIVNDFQKGDIAEGYSVSREKKESFPLTVTSAQKNPTAFYLCASSIGGGEDYEQYFGPGTRLTVT.

The chain couples TRBV5-4 to TRBJ2-3; the TCRdb D gene call, TRBD1, has no DNA to confirm it. The CDR3 contains 15 residues. Germline V gene lookup returns CDR1 SGHNT and CDR2 YYREEE (reference sequence). The CDR3 sequence: CASSARTGSTDTQYF.

V is TRBV19 and J is TRBJ2-6; TCRdb selects TRBD1, and the lack of DNA leaves this call unchecked. Germline assignment: CDR1 LNHDA and CDR2 SQIVND (reference sequence). The CDR3 has 13 amino acids. The CDR3 loop reads CASWASGANVLTF.

CDR3: CASSPPGPPNYEQYF. The V call is TRBV7-9, the J call TRBJ2-7; TCRdb's assignment of TRBD1 cannot be checked, as there is no DNA. This CDR3 contains 15 residues. In germline, CDR1 is SEHNR, CDR2 FQNEAQ (reference sequence).

The CDR3: CSVDSVGSTYEQYF. The J gene is TRBJ2-7, the V gene TRBV29-1. The CDR3 has 14 residues. Per the germline V gene, CDR1 is SQVTM and CDR2 is ANQGSEA.

This chain connects TRBV6-5 to TRBJ2-5; TCRdb proposes TRBD1, but this gene call is untestable without DNA. CDR3 length equals 15 residues. Germline values: CDR1 MNHEY, CDR2 SVGAGI. The CDR3 is CASSLGAKLGETQYF.

The chain recombines TRBV11-1 with TRBJ2-7. CDR3 length: 13 amino acids. In germline, CDR1 is SGHAT, CDR2 FQDESV (reference sequence). The CDR3 reads CASSFSQPWEQYF.

The chain has TRBV11-2 and TRBJ2-2. This CDR3 contains 12 residues. Germline V CDR1 and CDR2: SGHAT, FQNNGV. The CDR3 reads CASSLDAVELFF. The whole variable domain, remainder taken from reference TRBV11-2 and TRBJ2-2, is EAGVAQSPRYKIIEKRQSVAFWCNPISGHATLYWYQQILGQGPKLLIQFQNNGVVDDSQLPKDRFSAERLKGVDSTLKIQPAKLEDSAVYLCASSLDAVELFFGEGSRLTVL.

The rearrangement links TRBV5-5 to TRBJ2-3. This CDR3 spans 16 amino acids. Germline CDR1 SGHKS, CDR2 YYEKEE (reference sequence). The CDR3 loop is CASSFSLADSTDTQYF.

The J gene is TRBJ2-3, the V gene TRBV4-3; without DNA, the TCRdb call of TRBD1 cannot be checked. CDR1 LGHNA and CDR2 YSLEER come from the germline V gene. The CDR3 consists of 18 residues. The CDR3 sequence is CASSQDRRALTAGDTQYF.

The chain uses TRBV29-1 and TRBJ2-5; TCRdb names TRBD2, which stays unverified in the absence of DNA. Per germline, CDR1 SQVTM and CDR2 ANQGSEA. The CDR3 has 13 amino acids. The CDR3 here is CSGGVGDQETQYF. The variable domain in full, completed from reference TRBV29-1 and TRBJ2-5, reads SAVISQKPSRDICQRGTSLTIQCQVDSQVTMMFWYRQQPGQSLTLIATANQGSEATYESGFVIDKFPISRPNLTFSTLTVSNMSPEDSSIYLCSGGVGDQETQYFGPGTRLLVL.

The chain has TRBV28 and TRBJ2-3; TCRdb designates TRBD2, a call that cannot be tested without DNA. Germline values: CDR1 MDHEN, CDR2 SYDVKM. The CDR3 consists of 13 residues. This chain's CDR3 is CASSVPPRNTQYF.